These T cell receptor beta chains were read from a single sample in a study of blood T cell repertoires in COVID-19. Repertoires were generated with immunoSEQ multiplex PCR, while TCRdb's copy carries only in-frame clones and drops some. The sample contains under 200,000 clones, roughly nine tenths of which appear only once. The specimen was peripheral blood. The source of these receptors is a man in his 70s with active or convalescent COVID-19. Each CDR3 is given with its conserved first and last residue. The D gene is left open where the match is weak. Size is omitted from some rows. Given values are once, few, many or a class for expanded clones.

CDR3 protein | CDR3 DNA | clone size | J gene | V gene | D gene
CASSPPTRKANYGYTF | TGTGCCAGCTCACCACCTACCAGGAAGGCTAACTATGGCTACACCTTC | NA | TRBJ1-2 | TRBV18 | NA
CASSEVAGISYEQYF | TGTGCCAGCAGTGAAGTAGCGGGGATCTCCTACGAGCAGTACTTC | once | TRBJ2-7 | TRBV2 | TRBD2
CASSSDRSREQFF | TGTGCCAGCAGTTCCGACAGGAGCCGTGAGCAGTTCTTC | NA | TRBJ2-1 | TRBV7-2 | NA
CATSRDPLRREFHNEQFF | TGTGCCACCAGCAGAGATCCTCTTCGGCGGGAGTTCCACAATGAGCAGTTCTTC | once | TRBJ2-1 | TRBV15 | TRBD2
CAWSVIRGYTF | TGTGCCTGGAGTGTTATACGGGGCTACACCTTC | NA | TRBJ1-2 | TRBV30 | NA
CASRRTGQETQYF | TGTGCCAGCAGGAGGACAGGGCAAGAGACCCAGTACTTC | NA | TRBJ2-5 | TRBV6-5 | TRBD1
CASSLEGRAEAFF | TGTGCCAGCAGCTTGGAGGGGAGGGCTGAAGCTTTCTTT | NA | TRBJ1-1 | TRBV5-4 | NA
CASSGTSGEEAFF | TGCGCCAGCAGTGGCACTTCGGGGGAGGAAGCTTTCTTT | NA | TRBJ1-1 | TRBV10-2 | NA
CASSFDSRISGNTIYF | TGTGCCAGCAGTTTTGACAGTCGGATCTCTGGAAACACCATATATTTT | NA | TRBJ1-3 | TRBV28 | NA
CASSAGTGHEKLFF | TGCGCCAGCAGCGCCGGGACAGGGCATGAAAAACTGTTTTTT | NA | TRBJ1-4 | TRBV5-1 | TRBD1
CASMRGRRETQYF | TGTGCCAGCATGCGGGGGAGAAGAGAGACCCAGTACTTC | NA | TRBJ2-5 | TRBV28 | TRBD2
CASTYGGAENSPLHF | TGTGCCAGCACTTATGGGGGGGCGGAAAATTCACCCCTCCACTTT | NA | TRBJ1-6 | TRBV3-1/TRBV3-2 | NA
CASRQGGETQYF | TGCGCCAGCAGACAGGGGGGAGAGACCCAGTACTTC | NA | TRBJ2-5 | TRBV23-1 | TRBD1
CAISESPQGGNQPQHF | TGTGCCATCAGTGAGAGTCCCCAGGGAGGGAATCAGCCCCAGCATTTT | NA | TRBJ1-5 | TRBV10-3 | NA
CASSSTGSTGELFF | TGTGCCAGCAGCTCTACAGGATCGACCGGGGAGCTGTTTTTT | NA | TRBJ2-2 | TRBV7-9 | NA
CASSLGSHRGGETQYF | TGTGCCAGCAGCTTAGGTTCTCACAGGGGAGGAGAGACCCAGTACTTC | NA | TRBJ2-5 | TRBV7-2 | NA
CASSLVSSYTDTQYF | TGCGCCAGCAGCTTGGTTAGCAGTTACACAGATACGCAGTATTTT | NA | TRBJ2-3 | TRBV5-1 | NA
CASKKDRRMNTEAFF | TGTGCCAGCAAAAAGGACAGGCGGATGAACACTGAAGCTTTCTTT | NA | TRBJ1-1 | TRBV7-2 | TRBD1
CASSSAGGILEQYF | TGTGCCAGCAGTTCGGCGGGGGGGATTCTAGAGCAGTACTTC | NA | TRBJ2-7 | TRBV27 | TRBD2
CASSERGIYGYTF | TGTGCCAGCAGTGAAAGGGGAATTTACGGCTACACCTTC | NA | TRBJ1-2 | TRBV2 | NA
CAINPDRYDTQYF | TGTGCCATCAACCCGGACAGATATGATACGCAGTATTTT | NA | TRBJ2-3 | TRBV10-3 | NA
CASSAAFEFRGLGTEAFF | TGTGCCAGCAGCGCAGCCTTCGAGTTCAGGGGGCTGGGGACTGAAGCTTTCTTT | NA | TRBJ1-1 | TRBV11-2 | TRBD1
CATSRVLEPGEQYF | TGTGCCACCAGCAGAGTGTTGGAGCCGGGGGAGCAGTACTTC | NA | TRBJ2-7 | TRBV15 | NA
CATSRETGGIPNTGELFF | TGTGCCACCAGCCGCGAGACAGGGGGGATCCCGAACACCGGGGAGCTGTTTTTT | NA | TRBJ2-2 | TRBV24-1 | TRBD1
CASEPPTLDTGLILDTQYF | TGTGCCAGCGAACCCCCGACTTTAGATACAGGGTTGATATTGGATACGCAGTATTTT | once | TRBJ2-3 | TRBV6-7 | NA
CASSLVGGGGYEQYF | TGTGCCAGCAGCTTAGTGGGCGGGGGTGGATACGAGCAGTACTTC | NA | TRBJ2-7 | TRBV7-2 | TRBD2
CAWKRIGQPNTEAFF | TGTGCCTGGAAACGAATCGGACAGCCGAACACTGAAGCTTTCTTT | NA | TRBJ1-1 | TRBV30 | NA
CASSPRQGPNEQFF | TGTGCCAGCAGCCCAAGACAGGGTCCCAATGAGCAGTTCTTC | NA | TRBJ2-1 | TRBV7-2 | TRBD1
CASSVGVIVDRGYQETQYF | TGTGCCAGCAGCGTAGGGGTTATTGTAGACAGGGGATACCAAGAGACCCAGTACTTC | once | TRBJ2-5 | TRBV7-9 | TRBD1
CASSHDRGNGYTF | TGTGCCAGCTCACACGACAGGGGTAATGGCTACACCTTC | many | TRBJ1-2 | TRBV18 | TRBD1
CAWGYGTSYEQFF | TGTGCCTGGGGGTACGGGACTAGCTATGAGCAGTTCTTC | NA | TRBJ2-1 | TRBV30 | TRBD2
CASSPRGTGPNSPLHF | TGTGCCAGTAGTCCTCGAGGGACAGGGCCGAATTCACCCCTCCACTTT | NA | TRBJ1-6 | TRBV19 | TRBD1
CASSLAGKKETQYF | TGTGCCAGCAGCTTGGCAGGGAAGAAGGAGACCCAGTACTTC | NA | TRBJ2-5 | TRBV5-8 | NA
CASSSGTNFSPLHF | TGTGCCAGCAGTTCCGGGACAAATTTTTCACCCCTCCACTTT | NA | TRBJ1-6 | TRBV6-2/TRBV6-3 | NA
CASRIWGTSISYNEQFF | TGTGCCAGCAGAATTTGGGGGACTAGCATCTCCTACAATGAGCAGTTCTTC | NA | TRBJ2-1 | TRBV27 | TRBD2
CASSLAVRDSNQPQHF | TGTGCCAGCAGCTTGGCGGTGAGGGATAGCAATCAGCCCCAGCATTTT | NA | TRBJ1-5 | TRBV5-4 | NA
CASSLGSGGAGETQYF | TGTGCCAGCAGCTTAGGGAGCGGGGGGGCCGGTGAGACCCAGTACTTC | NA | TRBJ2-5 | TRBV13 | TRBD2
CASSETRWSSYEQYF | TGTGCCAGCAGCGAAACTAGGTGGAGCTCCTACGAGCAGTACTTC | NA | TRBJ2-7 | TRBV5-6 | NA
CATKPRTGTSYNEQFF | TGTGCCACCAAACCACGGACAGGGACCTCCTACAATGAGCAGTTCTTC | NA | TRBJ2-1 | TRBV27 | TRBD1
CASSGAGETTGELFF | TGCGCCAGCAGCGGAGCGGGGGAGACGACCGGGGAGCTGTTTTTT | NA | TRBJ2-2 | TRBV5-1 | TRBD2
CASSYGGANTEAFF | TGTGCCAGCAGTTACGGGGGGGCGAACACTGAAGCTTTCTTT | NA | TRBJ1-1 | TRBV6-6 | NA
CASSEGHGNQETQYF | TGTGCCAGCAGTGAAGGTCACGGGAATCAAGAGACCCAGTACTTC | NA | TRBJ2-5 | TRBV6-1 | NA
CASSFLSGRGTGELFF | TGTGCCAGCAGCTTCTTAAGCGGGAGAGGAACCGGGGAGCTGTTTTTT | NA | TRBJ2-2 | TRBV11-3 | TRBD2
CASSVATGPNEKLFF | TGTGCCAGCAGCGTAGCAACAGGCCCGAATGAAAAACTGTTTTTT | NA | TRBJ1-4 | TRBV9 | NA
CSASRVETQYF | TGCAGTGCTTCGAGGGTGGAGACCCAGTACTTC | NA | TRBJ2-5 | TRBV20-1 | NA
CACRGRDYEQYF | TGTGCCTGTAGGGGGAGGGACTACGAGCAGTACTTC | NA | TRBJ2-7 | TRBV30 | NA
CASSTGATNEKLFF | TGTGCCAGCAGTACAGGGGCAACTAATGAAAAACTGTTTTTT | NA | TRBJ1-4 | TRBV6-5 | TRBD1
CATEVGGFANSPLHF | TGTGCCACCGAGGTGGGAGGGTTCGCGAATTCACCCCTCCACTTT | NA | TRBJ1-6 | TRBV7-9 | NA
CSVRLWSDLTDTQYF | TGCAGCGTCCGCCTTTGGAGCGACCTCACAGATACGCAGTATTTT | NA | TRBJ2-3 | TRBV29-1 | NA
CASSFAPANYGYTF | TGCGCCAGCAGCTTCGCGCCGGCTAACTATGGCTACACCTTC | NA | TRBJ1-2 | TRBV5-1 | NA
CASSMSRRATGELFF | TGTGCCAGTAGTATGAGTAGGAGGGCCACCGGGGAGCTGTTTTTT | NA | TRBJ2-2 | TRBV19 | NA
CASSFLEAPQYF | TGTGCCAGCAGTTTTTTGGAGGCCCCTCAGTACTTC | once | TRBJ2-4 | TRBV28 | NA
CASTLRGSPSYNEQFF | TGTGCCAGCACCCTCCGAGGCAGCCCCTCCTACAATGAGCAGTTCTTC | NA | TRBJ2-1 | TRBV28 | NA
CASSLGTGSYEQYF | TGTGCCAGCAGCTTAGGGACAGGCTCCTACGAGCAGTACTTC | NA | TRBJ2-7 | TRBV7-2 | TRBD1
CSVETFAPTVSGNTIYF | TGCAGCGTCGAAACCTTTGCCCCCACAGTCTCTGGAAACACCATATATTTT | NA | TRBJ1-3 | TRBV29-1 | NA
CASSSPSAGGPYEQYF | TGTGCCAGCAGTTCGCCCTCGGCGGGAGGGCCTTACGAGCAGTACTTC | NA | TRBJ2-7 | TRBV28 | TRBD2
CASSLVAQETQYF | TGTGCCAGCAGCTTGGTGGCACAAGAGACCCAGTACTTC | NA | TRBJ2-5 | TRBV5-4 | NA